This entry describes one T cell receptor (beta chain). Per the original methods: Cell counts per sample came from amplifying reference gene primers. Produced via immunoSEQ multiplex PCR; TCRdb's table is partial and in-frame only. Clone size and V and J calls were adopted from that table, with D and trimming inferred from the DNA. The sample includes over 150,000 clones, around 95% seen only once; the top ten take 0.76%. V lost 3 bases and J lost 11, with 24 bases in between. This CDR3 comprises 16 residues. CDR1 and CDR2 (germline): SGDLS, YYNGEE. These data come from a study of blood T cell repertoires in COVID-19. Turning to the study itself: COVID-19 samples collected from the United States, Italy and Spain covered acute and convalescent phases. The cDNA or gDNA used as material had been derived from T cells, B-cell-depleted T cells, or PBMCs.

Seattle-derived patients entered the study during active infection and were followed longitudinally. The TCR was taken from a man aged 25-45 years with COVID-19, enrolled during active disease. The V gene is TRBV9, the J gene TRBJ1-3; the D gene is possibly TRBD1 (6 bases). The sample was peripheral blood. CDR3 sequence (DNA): TGTGCCAGCAGCGCGGGAGGTGGCAGGGGTCTCGGGGCCATATATTTT. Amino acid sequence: CASSAGGGRGLGAIYF.